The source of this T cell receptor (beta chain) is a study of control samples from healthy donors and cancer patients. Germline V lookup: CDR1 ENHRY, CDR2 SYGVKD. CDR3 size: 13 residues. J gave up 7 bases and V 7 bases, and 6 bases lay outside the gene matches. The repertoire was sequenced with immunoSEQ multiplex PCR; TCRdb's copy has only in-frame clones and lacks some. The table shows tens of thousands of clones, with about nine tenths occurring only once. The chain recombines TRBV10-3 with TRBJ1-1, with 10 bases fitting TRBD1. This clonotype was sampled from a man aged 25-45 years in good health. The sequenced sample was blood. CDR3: CAIKRQGANEAFF. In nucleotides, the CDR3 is TGTGCCATCAAGCGACAGGGGGCAAATGAAGCTTTCTTT.